This TCR beta chain was obtained from a study of cytomegalovirus exposure and HLA in healthy donors. Between the trimmed V and J ends, which lost 5 bases and 9 bases, there was a span of 11 bases. The germline V gene has CDR1 SEHNR and CDR2 FQNEAQ (reference sequence). The CDR3 totals 12 residues. The PCR had 60 Vbeta and 13 Jbeta primers. The assay was immunoSEQ multiplex PCR, and TCRdb's table has in-frame clones only and misses some. The sample shows 120,000 to 150,000 clones, approximately 88% of them seen only once. The chain uses TRBV7-9 and TRBJ2-1, with TRBD2 as a possible D gene (6 bases). Sequenced input: PBMCs. This sequence was found in a woman in her forties in good health and CMV-seronegative. CDR3 nucleotide sequence: TGTGCCAGCAGCGACGCGGGGACTGAGCAGTTCTTC. This gives the protein CASSDAGTEQFF.